What follows are 25 T cell receptor beta chains derived from one specimen sequenced in a study of blood T cell repertoires in COVID-19. This table comes from immunoSEQ multiplex PCR, and its TCRdb copy is limited to in-frame clones, with some not included. The repertoire has around 120,000 clones, around 91% of them found once; the top ten carry 3.5% to 4.5%. Sequenced sample: peripheral blood. These receptors came from a woman aged 60 to 75 with COVID-19, enrolled during active disease.

This clone is a singleton in its sample. CDR3 loop: CASSQPAVETQYF. The CDR3 coding sequence is TGTGCCAGCAGCCAACCTGCAGTGGAGACCCAGTACTTC. The rearrangement links TRBV3-1 (or the pseudogene TRBV3-2) to TRBJ2-5; D call uncertain. Germline CDR1 LGHDT, CDR2 YNNKEL (reference sequence). This CDR3 spans 13 amino acids. V was shortened by 2 bases and J by 5 bases, with 9 bases between the two germline ends.

This chain uses TRBV12-5 with TRBJ1-1; D remains ambiguous. Trimming shortened V by 3 bases and J by 4 bases, and 6 bases separated the two germline ends. The CDR3 length is 12 residues. Germline CDR1 LGHNT, CDR2 FRNRAP. DNA of the CDR3: TGTGCTAGTGGTTTCGTCGGCACTGAAGCTTTCTTT. It yields the protein CASGFVGTEAFF.

This chain joins TRBV19 and TRBJ2-7, with TRBD2 as a possible D gene (5 bases). The CDR3 is made up of 12 amino acids. Deletions cut 9 bases from V and 3 bases from J, with 12 bases between. The V gene's germline CDR1 is LNHDA and CDR2 SQIVND (reference sequence). Here the CDR3 reads CASRGPIYEQYF. Written as DNA, the CDR3 is TGTGCCAGCCGAGGGCCAATCTACGAGCAGTACTTC. Full variable domain (remainder filled in from reference TRBV19 and TRBJ2-7): DGGITQSPKYLFRKEGQNVTLSCEQNLNHDAMYWYRQDPGQGLRLIYYSQIVNDFQKGDIAEGYSVSREKKESFPLTVTSAQKNPTAFYLCASRGPIYEQYFGPGTRLTVT.

The chain employs TRBV27 and TRBJ1-6; TRBD1 is a possible D gene (5 bases). With 0 bases removed from V and 10 bases from J, the gap between germline ends came to 13 bases. The germline V gene encodes CDR1 MNHEY and CDR2 SMNVEV (reference sequence). CDR3 length equals 15 residues. CDR3 amino acids: CASSLSRGGGSPLHF. The CDR3 nucleotides read TGTGCCAGCAGTTTATCCCGGGGGGGAGGATCACCCCTCCACTTT.

This chain connects TRBV3-1 (or the pseudogene TRBV3-2) to TRBJ2-1, with 8 bases fitting TRBD2. CDR3 length: 12 residues. J lost 9 bases, V lost 6 bases, and 4 bases had no gene match. Germline lookup yields CDR1 LGHDT and CDR2 YNNKEL (reference sequence). CDR3 sequence: CASRGLDGEQFF. The CDR3 DNA sequence: TGTGCCAGCAGGGGACTAGATGGTGAGCAGTTCTTC.

The rearrangement links TRBV30 to TRBJ1-5, with a possible D match to TRBD1 (5 bases). Germline CDR1 reads GTSNPN; CDR2 reads SVGIG (reference sequence). The CDR3 is made up of 15 amino acids. V lost 2 bases and J 0 bases, leaving 11 bases between the germline ends. The CDR3 spells CAWSRTTVSNQPQHF. In DNA form, the CDR3 reads TGTGCCTGGAGTCGTACGACAGTTAGCAATCAGCCCCAGCATTTT.

The rearrangement joins TRBV2 to TRBJ1-2, with a possible D match to TRBD1 (5 bases). The germline V and J ends were trimmed by 5 bases and 5 bases, with 12 bases remaining between them. The CDR3 extends over 13 amino acids. From germline, CDR1 is SNHLY and CDR2 FYNNEI. CDR3 nucleotides: TGTGCCAGCAGTTCAGGGTTAGGATATGGCTACACCTTC. It translates to CASSSGLGYGYTF.

V is TRBV7-9 and J is TRBJ2-2; maybe TRBD1 (6 bases). Per the germline V gene, CDR1 is SEHNR and CDR2 is FQNEAQ (reference sequence). The CDR3 loop spans 15 amino acids. V was clipped by 6 bases and J by 0 bases, with 11 bases between them. Here the CDR3 DNA reads TGTGCCAGCAGATATGGGACACCGAACACCGGGGAGCTGTTTTTT. Protein: CASRYGTPNTGELFF.

The CDR3: CASSIGTGLDSPLHF. The DNA for the CDR3 is TGTGCCAGTAGTATAGGAACAGGGCTGGATTCACCCCTCCACTTT. The genes are TRBV19 and TRBJ1-6; D may be TRBD1 (6 bases). Germline V CDR1 and CDR2: LNHDA, SQIVND (reference sequence). V lost 1 base, J lost 8 bases, and 12 bases lay in between. CDR3 length: 15 residues.

The rearrangement joins TRBV18 to TRBJ2-3, with a possible D match to TRBD1 (5 bases). The V gene lost 4 bases and the J gene lost 5 bases, with 13 bases spanning the gap. The CDR3 totals 14 residues. Germline CDR1 is KGHSH and CDR2 is LQKENI. CDR3 loop: CASSHDQGIDTQYF. The CDR3 DNA follows: TGTGCCAGCTCACACGATCAGGGAATAGATACGCAGTATTTT.

This clone was seen a handful of times. The chain couples TRBV7-9 to TRBJ2-6, with a weak D call TRBD1 (5 bases). Germline lookup yields CDR1 SEHNR and CDR2 FQNEAQ (reference sequence). The CDR3 extends over 16 amino acids. V lost 1 base and J 0 bases, leaving 7 bases between the germline ends. CDR3 sequence reads: CASSLDRSSGANVLTF. CDR3 bases: TGTGCCAGCAGCTTAGACAGGAGCTCTGGGGCCAACGTCCTGACTTTC.

V is TRBV9 and J is TRBJ2-6, with D possibly TRBD2 on 6 matching bases. The CDR3 contains 19 residues. V lost 2 bases to trimming and J lost 0 bases, with 18 bases between them. CDR1 and CDR2 (germline): SGDLS, YYNGEE. Here the CDR3 reads CASSVSLGTGSSGANVLTF. In nucleotides, the CDR3 is TGTGCCAGCAGCGTCTCCTTGGGGACTGGAAGCTCTGGGGCCAACGTCCTGACTTTC.

The V gene is TRBV5-1, the J gene TRBJ1-3, with no clear D. Germline V gene sequence: CDR1 SGHRS, CDR2 YFSETQ. The ends were cut back, 4 bases at V and 4 bases at J, with 15 bases in the middle. CDR3 size: 15 residues. CDR3 residues: CASSPQAIAGNTIYF. The CDR3 DNA is TGCGCCAGCAGCCCGCAGGCTATCGCAGGAAACACCATATATTTT.

This chain uses TRBV18 with TRBJ1-2; D is perhaps TRBD1 (6 bases). Per the germline V gene, CDR1 is KGHSH and CDR2 is LQKENI. The CDR3 runs 17 residues. V was pared by 1 base and J by 4 bases, with 19 bases between. CDR3 in amino acids: CASSPQRTGQISYGYTF. The CDR3 DNA is TGTGCCAGCTCACCACAACGAACAGGGCAGATTAGCTATGGCTACACCTTC.

V is TRBV10-3 and J is TRBJ2-7, with D unclear. V gave up 3 bases and J gave up 3 bases, with 6 bases separating them. The CDR3 consists of 12 residues. Looked up from germline, CDR1 is ENHRY and CDR2 is SYGVKD. CDR3 protein: CAISEDNYEQYF. Written as DNA, the CDR3 is TGTGCCATCAGTGAAGACAACTACGAGCAGTACTTC.

The chain joins TRBV30 to TRBJ1-4; D not resolved. The germline CDR1 and CDR2 sequences are GTSNPN and SVGIG (reference sequence). Trimming took off 8 bases at V and 2 bases at J, with 9 bases between the two ends. The length of the CDR3 is 12 residues. The CDR3 loop is CAGGFTNEKLFF. The CDR3 DNA sequence: TGTGCCGGAGGGTTTACTAATGAAAAACTGTTTTTT.

V gene TRBV6-5 combines with J gene TRBJ1-5; no clear D gene. Germline-derived CDR1 and CDR2 are MNHEY and SVGAGI. The CDR3 totals 13 residues. The ends were cut back, 6 bases at V and 3 bases at J, with 9 bases in the middle. The CDR3 DNA reads TGTGCCAGCAGGCAGGAAAACAATCAGCCCCAGCATTTT. This sequence encodes CASRQENNQPQHF.

The chain links TRBV6-2 or TRBV6-3 to TRBJ1-1; 10 bases match TRBD1. Per germline, CDR1 MNHEY and CDR2 SVGEGT. V lost 4 bases to trimming and J lost 3 bases; unmatched junction nucleotides: 14. The length of the CDR3 is 18 residues. The CDR3 nucleotides read TGTGCCAGCAGTTTCACGCCGGGACAGGGGATCGGGGACACTGAAGCTTTCTTT. Its protein product is CASSFTPGQGIGDTEAFF.

The chain links TRBV4-1 to TRBJ2-1, with D perhaps TRBD2 (6 bases). Germline V gene sequence: CDR1 MGHRA, CDR2 YSYEKL. Between the trimmed V and J ends, which lost 0 bases and 6 bases, there was a span of 15 bases. The CDR3 is 16 amino acids. The CDR3, as DNA: TGCGCCAGCAGCCAAGATCACTACCCGGGGGTCAATGAGCAGTTCTTC. Translated: CASSQDHYPGVNEQFF.

The V call is TRBV25-1, the J call TRBJ1-2; perhaps TRBD1 as D (6 bases). Germline lookup yields CDR1 MGHDK and CDR2 SYGVNS. The length of the CDR3 is 12 residues. Trimming removed 5 bases at V and 2 bases at J, with 6 bases between. The CDR3 nucleotides are TGTGCCAGCAGTACAGGGAACTATGGCTACACCTTC. Translating gives CASSTGNYGYTF.

This clone was picked up one time. The chain combines TRBV29-1 with TRBJ1-1; 8 bases are a match to TRBD1. The V segment lost 4 bases and the J segment 1 base; nucleotides outside the gene matches: 5. Germline V lookup: CDR1 SQVTM, CDR2 ANQGSEA. CDR3 length equals 14 residues. CDR3: CSVGEDRANTEAFF. The CDR3 DNA is TGCAGCGTTGGTGAGGACAGGGCGAACACTGAAGCTTTCTTT.

V and J are TRBV9 and TRBJ2-3; the D is unclear. Deletions cut 3 bases from V and 3 bases from J, with 2 bases between. This CDR3 has 11 amino acids. From germline, CDR1 is SGDLS and CDR2 YYNGEE. CDR3 bases: TGTGCCAGCAGCGCGACAGATACGCAGTATTTT. Protein: CASSATDTQYF.

The chain joins TRBV5-1 to TRBJ2-5; D perhaps matches TRBD1 (6 bases). Looked up from germline, CDR1 is SGHRS and CDR2 is YFSETQ. Trimming cost V 4 bases and J 1 base, with 11 bases left between them. The CDR3 loop spans 14 amino acids. CDR3 bases: TGCGCCAGCAGCAACCGACAGGTCCAAGAGACCCAGTACTTC. This sequence encodes CASSNRQVQETQYF.

This sequence joins TRBV13 and TRBJ2-7; 10 bases are shared with TRBD2. Germline values: CDR1 PRHDT, CDR2 FYEKMQ (reference sequence). Germline trimming cut 5 bases from V and 2 bases from J; bases unmatched to any gene: 12. This CDR3 contains 17 residues. DNA of the CDR3: TGTGCCAGCAGCCTCGCGACTAGCGGGCTTCGAGCCTACGAGCAGTACTTC. It yields the protein CASSLATSGLRAYEQYF.

The rearrangement joins TRBV5-1 to TRBJ2-3, with D maybe TRBD2 (5 bases). With 0 bases removed from V and 0 bases from J, the gap between germline ends came to 11 bases. CDR1 is SGHRS and CDR2 is YFSETQ in the germline V gene. There are 16 residues in the CDR3. The CDR3 spells CASSLEGWTSTDTQYF. CDR3 bases: TGCGCCAGCAGCTTGGAGGGTTGGACTAGCACAGATACGCAGTATTTT.